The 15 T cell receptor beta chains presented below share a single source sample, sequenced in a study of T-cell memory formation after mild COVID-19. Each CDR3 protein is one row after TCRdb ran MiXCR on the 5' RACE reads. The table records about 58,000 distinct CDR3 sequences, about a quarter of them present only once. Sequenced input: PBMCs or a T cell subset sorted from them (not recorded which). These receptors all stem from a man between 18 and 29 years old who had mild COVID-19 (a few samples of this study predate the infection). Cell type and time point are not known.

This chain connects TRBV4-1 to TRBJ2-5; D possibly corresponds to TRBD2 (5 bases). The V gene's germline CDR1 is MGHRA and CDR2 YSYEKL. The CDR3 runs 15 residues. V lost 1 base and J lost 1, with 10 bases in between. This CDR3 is CASSQVGGFQETQYF. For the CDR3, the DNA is TGCGCCAGCAGCCAAGTCGGCGGGTTCCAAGAGACCCAGTACTTC.

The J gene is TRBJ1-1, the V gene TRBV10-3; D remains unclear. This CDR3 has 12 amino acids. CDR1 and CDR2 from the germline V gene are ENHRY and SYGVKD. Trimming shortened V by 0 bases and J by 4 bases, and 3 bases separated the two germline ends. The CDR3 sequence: CAISESFTEAFF. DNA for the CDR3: TGTGCCATCAGTGAGTCGTTCACTGAAGCTTTCTTT.

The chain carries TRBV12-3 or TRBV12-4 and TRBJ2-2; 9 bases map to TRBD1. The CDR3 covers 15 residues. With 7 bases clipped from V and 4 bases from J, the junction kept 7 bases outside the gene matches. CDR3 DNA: TGTGCCAGCAACCCGACAGGGGGTGGCACCGGGGAGCTGTTTTTT. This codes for CASNPTGGGTGELFF.

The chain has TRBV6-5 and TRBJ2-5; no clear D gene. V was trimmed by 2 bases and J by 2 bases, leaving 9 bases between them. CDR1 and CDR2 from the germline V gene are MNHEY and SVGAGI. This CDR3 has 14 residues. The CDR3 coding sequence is TGTGCCAGCAGTTACGTGGCGGATCAAGAGACCCAGTACTTC. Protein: CASSYVADQETQYF.

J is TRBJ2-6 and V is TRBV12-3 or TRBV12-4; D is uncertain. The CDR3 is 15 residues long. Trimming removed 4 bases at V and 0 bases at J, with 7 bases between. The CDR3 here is CASSYIGSGANVLTF. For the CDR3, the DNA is TGTGCCAGCAGTTACATCGGCTCTGGGGCCAACGTCCTGACTTTC.

The CDR3 coding sequence is TGTGCCAGCAGTTTATGGGAGGGACTAGCGGGAGTCCAGCAGTACTTC. It translates to CASSLWEGLAGVQQYF. The rearrangement joins TRBV28 to TRBJ2-7; TRBD2 agrees at 14 bases. The germline gives CDR1 MDHEN, CDR2 SYDVKM. The CDR3 consists of 16 residues. V was pared by 0 bases and J by 8 bases, with 6 bases of the junction left unmatched.

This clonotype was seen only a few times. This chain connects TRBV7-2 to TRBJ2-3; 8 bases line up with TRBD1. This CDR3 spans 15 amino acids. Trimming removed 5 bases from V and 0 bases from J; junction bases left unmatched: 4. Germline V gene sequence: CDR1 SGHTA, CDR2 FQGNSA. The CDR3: CASSPTGGSTDTQYF. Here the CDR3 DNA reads TGTGCCAGCAGCCCAACAGGGGGGAGCACAGATACGCAGTATTTT.

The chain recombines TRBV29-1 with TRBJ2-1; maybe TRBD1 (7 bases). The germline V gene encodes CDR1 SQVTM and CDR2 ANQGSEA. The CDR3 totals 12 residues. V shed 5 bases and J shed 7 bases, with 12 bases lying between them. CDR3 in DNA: TGCAGCGTTCAGTCAGGGGGGAATGAGCAGTTCTTC. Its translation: CSVQSGGNEQFF.

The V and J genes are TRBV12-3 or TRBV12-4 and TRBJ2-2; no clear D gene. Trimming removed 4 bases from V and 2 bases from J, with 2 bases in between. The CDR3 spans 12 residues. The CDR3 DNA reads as TGTGCCAGCAGTTCCAACACCGGGGAGCTGTTTTTT. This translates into CASSSNTGELFF.

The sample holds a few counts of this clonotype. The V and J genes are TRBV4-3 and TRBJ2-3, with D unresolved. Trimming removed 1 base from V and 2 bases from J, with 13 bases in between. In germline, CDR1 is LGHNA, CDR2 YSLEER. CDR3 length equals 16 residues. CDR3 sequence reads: CASSQGDWRYTDTQYF. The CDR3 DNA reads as TGCGCCAGCAGCCAAGGAGACTGGAGATACACAGATACGCAGTATTTT.

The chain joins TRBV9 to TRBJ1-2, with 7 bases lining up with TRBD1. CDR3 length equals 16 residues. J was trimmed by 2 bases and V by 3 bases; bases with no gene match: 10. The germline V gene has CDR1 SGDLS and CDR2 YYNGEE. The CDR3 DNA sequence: TGTGCCAGCAGCGGCCTACAGGGGTTTTCGAACTATGGCTACACCTTC. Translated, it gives CASSGLQGFSNYGYTF.

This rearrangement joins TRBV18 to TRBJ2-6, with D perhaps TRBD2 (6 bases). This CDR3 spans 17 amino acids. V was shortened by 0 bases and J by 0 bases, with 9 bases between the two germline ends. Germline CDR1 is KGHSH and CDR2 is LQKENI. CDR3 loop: CASSPPGGFSGANVLTF. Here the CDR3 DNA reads TGTGCCAGCTCACCACCGGGGGGATTCTCTGGGGCCAACGTCCTGACTTTC.

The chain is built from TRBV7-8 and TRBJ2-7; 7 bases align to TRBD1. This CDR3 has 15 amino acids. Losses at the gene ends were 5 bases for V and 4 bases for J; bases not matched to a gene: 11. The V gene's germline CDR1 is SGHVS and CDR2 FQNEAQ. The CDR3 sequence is CASSGPGARGYEQYV. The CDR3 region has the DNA TGTGCCAGCAGCGGACCCGGAGCCAGGGGGTACGAGCAGTACGTC.

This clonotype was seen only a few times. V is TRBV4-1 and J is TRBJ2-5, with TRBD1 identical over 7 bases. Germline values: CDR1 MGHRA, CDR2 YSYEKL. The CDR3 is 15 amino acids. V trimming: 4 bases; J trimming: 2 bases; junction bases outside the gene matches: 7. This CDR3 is CASSRRQGSQETQYF. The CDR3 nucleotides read TGCGCCAGCAGCCGGCGACAGGGTTCACAAGAGACCCAGTACTTC.

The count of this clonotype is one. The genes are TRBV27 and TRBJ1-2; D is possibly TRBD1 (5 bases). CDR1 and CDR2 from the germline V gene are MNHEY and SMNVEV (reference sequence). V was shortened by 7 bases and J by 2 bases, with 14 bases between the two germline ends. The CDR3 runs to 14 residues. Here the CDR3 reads CASKGTGLNYGYTF. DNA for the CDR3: TGTGCCAGCAAAGGAACGGGGCTGAACTATGGCTACACCTTC.